The 2 T cell receptor beta chains below come from one sample, sequenced in a study of cytomegalovirus exposure and HLA in healthy donors listed by TCRdb under 2017. Library preparation was by the immunoSEQ multiplex PCR assay. For the multiplex PCR, a mixture combining 60 forward primers for TCR Vbeta segments and 13 reverse primers for TCR Jbeta segments was used. Sourced from immuneACCESS, this table was stored by TCRdb with only in-frame sequences that have V and J called. A share of the clones is absent; for the studies checked, an unresolved V gene accounts for under half, and the remainder has no known explanation. In all, the sample holds more than 150,000 clones, and roughly 80% of those were seen once. Of the sample, 2% to 3% falls within the top ten clones. Sample: PBMCs. These TCRs come from a woman aged 45-59 years in good health and CMV-seropositive.

This clone has just a few counts. The gene calls are TRBV2 and TRBJ1-6; maybe TRBD1 (5 bases). V lost 7 bases and J lost 8, with 9 bases in between. The CDR3 contains 12 residues. Germline assignment: CDR1 SNHLY and CDR2 FYNNEI. In DNA form, the CDR3 reads TGTGCCAGCAACATAGGGGATTCACCCCTCCACTTT. This translates into CASNIGDSPLHF.

The gene calls are TRBV6-1 and TRBJ1-1; TRBD1 might be the D (6 bases). This CDR3 contains 14 residues. Germline CDR1 reads MNHNS; CDR2 reads SASEGT. Between the trimmed V and J ends, which lost 1 base and 7 bases, there was a span of 13 bases. The CDR3 region has the DNA TGTGCCAGCAGTGAAGGGGGGGGGCGAGGTGAAGCTTTCTTT. Translation gives CASSEGGGRGEAFF.